This paragraph covers one TCR beta chain sequence. No antigen is known for it. The isolated RNA, all of it, was reverse transcribed, so expressed TCRB transcripts were what got sequenced. The table came from immunoSEQ multiplex PCR; TCRdb's copy has only in-frame clones and leaves some out. The data hold about 360,000 clones, with roughly 12% observed a single time. Germline CDR1 and CDR2: MNHEY and SVGAGI. V shed 0 bases and J shed 9 bases, with 12 bases lying between them. The CDR3 is made up of 15 amino acids. This specimen comes from a study of beta chain features in type 1 diabetes. Whole-study findings and limits: The study notes PCR might favor shorter templates equally in patients and controls.

This chain uses TRBV6-5 with TRBJ1-6; D unresolved. The sequence came from a man aged 18 to 30 in good health. Sequenced input: naive CD4+ T cells from blood. DNA of the CDR3: TGTGCCAGCAGTTACTCGCTTGGAGTCTCTTCACCCCTCCACTTT. The encoded protein is CASSYSLGVSSPLHF.